One sample yielded the 24 T cell receptor beta chains listed below, sequenced in a study of blood T cell repertoires in COVID-19. Only in-frame clones appear in the TCRdb table, and some are missing; sequencing was by immunoSEQ multiplex PCR. The sample contains roughly 270,000 clones, roughly 87% of which appear only once. Sequenced: peripheral blood. The receptors originated from a man between 18 and 35 years old with active or convalescent COVID-19.

This chain joins TRBV10-3 and TRBJ2-1; 7 positions agree with TRBD1. The CDR3 runs 15 residues. V shed 7 bases, J shed 0 bases, and the junction held 6 bases outside the gene matches. CDR1 and CDR2 (germline): ENHRY, SYGVKD. The CDR3 here is CAINGQESSYNEQFF. The CDR3 DNA reads TGTGCCATCAATGGACAGGAAAGCTCCTACAATGAGCAGTTCTTC.

This rearrangement joins TRBV19 to TRBJ2-7; TRBD2 aligns across 8 bases. The germline V gene encodes CDR1 LNHDA and CDR2 SQIVND (reference sequence). The CDR3 is made up of 15 amino acids. With V trimmed by 5 bases and J by 5 bases, 11 bases remained unmatched. CDR3 in DNA: TGTGCCAGTAGTCTTACTAGCGGTAGAAGTCACGAGCAGTACTTC. It translates to CASSLTSGRSHEQYF.

This chain joins TRBV7-2 and TRBJ2-5; TRBD1 might be the D (6 bases). The ends were cut back, 1 base at V and 4 bases at J, with 16 bases in the middle. CDR3 length: 16 amino acids. Germline CDR1 SGHTA, CDR2 FQGNSA. CDR3 protein: CASSLVWARGRETQYF. The CDR3 DNA follows: TGTGCCAGCAGCTTAGTATGGGCCAGGGGCCGAGAGACCCAGTACTTC.

This chain uses TRBV4-1 with TRBJ2-7; 9 nucleotides agree with TRBD1. Germline assignment: CDR1 MGHRA and CDR2 YSYEKL. CDR3 length equals 16 residues. The V segment lost 3 bases and the J segment 1 base; nucleotides outside the gene matches: 7. CDR3 amino acids: CASSHETGTGSYEQYF. CDR3 sequence (DNA): TGCGCCAGCAGCCATGAAACCGGGACAGGGTCCTACGAGCAGTACTTC.

The rearrangement links TRBV9 to TRBJ2-3; TRBD2 agrees at 7 bases. CDR1 is SGDLS, CDR2 YYNGEE, per germline. The CDR3 extends over 18 amino acids. The junction had 21 bases not matched to a gene; V was cut back by 4 bases and J by 7 bases. CDR3: CASSPRTGSRDYLNTQYF. In nucleotides, the CDR3 is TGTGCCAGCAGCCCGAGGACGGGAAGCCGGGACTACCTTAATACGCAGTATTTT.

The chain combines TRBV7-3 with TRBJ2-1; possibly TRBD1 for D (5 bases). The CDR3 runs 16 residues. V shed 2 bases and J shed 5 bases, with 16 bases lying between them. Germline assignment: CDR1 SGHTA and CDR2 FQGTGA. The CDR3 spells CASSLGRQLYDNEQFF. In DNA form, the CDR3 reads TGTGCCAGCAGCTTAGGTCGACAGCTCTACGACAATGAGCAGTTCTTC.

The genes are TRBV4-1 and TRBJ1-2; D not certain. V lost 0 bases to trimming and J lost 4 bases, with 6 bases between them. The CDR3 totals 13 residues. CDR1 MGHRA and CDR2 YSYEKL come from the germline V gene. CDR3 sequence: CASSQDHSYGYTF. The CDR3 region has the DNA TGCGCCAGCAGCCAAGATCATAGCTATGGCTACACCTTC.

In its sample, this clone was seen once. The V gene is TRBV5-4, the J gene TRBJ1-2; TRBD1 is a possible D gene (6 bases). Germline lookup yields CDR1 SGHNT and CDR2 YYREEE (reference sequence). The CDR3 runs to 15 residues. The V end was cut by 1 base, the J end by 4 bases, with 14 bases between. The CDR3 DNA reads as TGTGCCAGCAGCTTGCCCTTACAGGGACCCTATGGCTACACCTTC. As protein: CASSLPLQGPYGYTF.

This chain joins TRBV19 and TRBJ1-5; TRBD1 agrees at 7 bases. The germline gives CDR1 LNHDA, CDR2 SQIVND (reference sequence). The junction had 5 bases not matched to a gene; V was cut back by 3 bases and J by 3 bases. CDR3 length: 15 residues. CDR3 sequence (DNA): TGTGCCAGTAGTATCTTCAGGGGGACCAATCAGCCCCAGCATTTT. Its translation: CASSIFRGTNQPQHF.

This clone was seen more than once but under ten times. The V gene is TRBV15, the J gene TRBJ1-6; D not certain. Trimming left V 0 bases short and J 4 bases short, with 7 bases between. The CDR3 has 15 residues. The germline CDR1 and CDR2 sequences are LNHNV and YYDKDF (reference sequence). The CDR3 is CATSRDSTYNSPLHF. Written as DNA, the CDR3 is TGTGCCACCAGCAGAGATTCGACTTATAATTCACCCCTCCACTTT.

The J gene is TRBJ1-6, the V gene TRBV4-3; possible D gene TRBD1, 5 bases. This CDR3 comprises 14 residues. The V and J ends lost 0 bases and 8 bases respectively, with 8 bases between them. Germline V CDR1 and CDR2: LGHNA, YSLEER. This CDR3 reads CASSQDRVYSPLHF. CDR3 DNA: TGCGCCAGCAGCCAAGACAGGGTATATTCACCCCTCCACTTT.

V and J are TRBV29-1 and TRBJ2-5; unclear D gene. The V and J ends lost 4 bases and 1 base respectively, with 10 bases between them. The CDR3 runs 13 residues. Germline CDR1 SQVTM, CDR2 ANQGSEA. The DNA for the CDR3 is TGCAGCGTTGGGGCCAGCATCCAAGAGACCCAGTACTTC. This translates into CSVGASIQETQYF.

The chain links TRBV24-1 to TRBJ1-2; D unclear. This CDR3 is 11 amino acids long. Trimming removed 9 bases from V and 7 bases from J, with 11 bases in between. Germline V lookup: CDR1 KGHDR, CDR2 SFDVKD. The CDR3 DNA follows: TGTGCCACCCCCGAACAGTGTGGCTACACCTTC. Translated, it gives CATPEQCGYTF.

About this clone: At the DNA level, this CDR3 is encoded by other sequences in the same sample as well. This chain uses TRBV19 with TRBJ2-7; 11 positions agree with TRBD1. Germline lookup yields CDR1 LNHDA and CDR2 SQIVND (reference sequence). With 4 bases clipped from V and 2 bases from J, the junction kept 1 base outside the gene matches. The CDR3 covers 14 residues. The CDR3 coding sequence is TGTGCCAGTAGTACGGGACAGGGGGCCTACGAGCAGTACTTC. Residues: CASSTGQGAYEQYF.

The CDR3 reads CASSPGGNSPLHF. The DNA for the CDR3 is TGCGCCAGCAGCCCGGGGGGGAATTCACCCCTCCACTTT. This rearrangement joins TRBV10-1 to TRBJ1-6, with a weak D call TRBD1 (5 bases). The CDR3 runs 13 residues. Germline lookup yields CDR1 WNHNN and CDR2 SYGVQD (reference sequence). Trimming took 6 bases from V and 7 from J, leaving 10 bases between them.

This clone was seen just once. V usage is TRBV6-2 or TRBV6-3 and J usage is TRBJ2-1, with TRBD2 matching 15 bases. Trimming took 4 bases from V and 6 from J; bases not matched to a gene: 4. Germline-derived CDR1 and CDR2 are MNHEY and SVGEGT. The CDR3 is 16 residues long. The CDR3 loop reads CASSFGLAGGLNEQFF. The CDR3 DNA is TGTGCCAGCAGTTTCGGACTAGCGGGGGGGCTCAATGAGCAGTTCTTC.

The chain couples TRBV7-9 to TRBJ2-7, with D perhaps TRBD1 (6 bases). The CDR3 sequence is 14 residues long. With 0 bases removed from V and 6 bases from J, the gap between germline ends came to 12 bases. CDR1 and CDR2 (germline): SEHNR, FQNEAQ (reference sequence). The CDR3, as DNA: TGTGCCAGCAGCTTAGCGCTGGGGGCTGTCGAGCAGTACTTC. Protein product: CASSLALGAVEQYF.

The chain combines TRBV19 with TRBJ1-2, with 11 bases matching TRBD1. CDR3 size: 17 residues. CDR1 and CDR2 (germline): LNHDA, SQIVND (reference sequence). Germline trimming cut 4 bases from V and 9 bases from J; bases unmatched to any gene: 16. The CDR3 DNA reads TGTGCCAGTAGTAAGTTCGGACAGGGGGCCACGGGGATGCGCTACACCTTC. Translation gives CASSKFGQGATGMRYTF.

This clone was found once. The chain links TRBV6-1 to TRBJ2-7; TRBD1 is a possible D gene (6 bases). Trimming shortened V by 2 bases and J by 3 bases, and 8 bases separated the two germline ends. The germline V gene encodes CDR1 MNHNS and CDR2 SASEGT. The CDR3 covers 13 residues. CDR3 loop: CASSEWGLYEQYF. CDR3 nucleotides: TGTGCCAGCAGTGAATGGGGGCTCTACGAGCAGTACTTC.

The chain is built from TRBV18 and TRBJ1-1; D remains ambiguous. Germline V CDR1 and CDR2: KGHSH, LQKENI. V was pared by 3 bases and J by 1 base, with 6 bases between. The CDR3 covers 13 residues. For the CDR3, the DNA is TGTGCCAGCTCACCGGTACAGAACACTGAAGCTTTCTTT. This sequence encodes CASSPVQNTEAFF.

This chain links TRBV5-5 with TRBJ2-7; 8 nucleotides line up with TRBD2. The germline gives CDR1 SGHKS, CDR2 YYEKEE (reference sequence). J lost 0 bases, V lost 2 bases, and 10 bases had no gene match. The CDR3 has 17 residues. The DNA for the CDR3 is TGTGCCAGCAGCTTTAGGGCACCCACTAGCGGCTCCTACGAGCAGTACTTC. Translating it yields CASSFRAPTSGSYEQYF.

The chain carries TRBV5-1 and TRBJ2-7, with D perhaps matching TRBD2 (7 bases). Germline V gene lookup returns CDR1 SGHRS and CDR2 YFSETQ. The CDR3 has 15 amino acids. V dropped 4 bases and J dropped 6 bases, with 20 bases sitting between them. CDR3 loop: CASSIPDSRGGEQYF. CDR3 DNA sequence: TGCGCCAGCAGCATACCGGACAGTAGGGGGGGCGAGCAGTACTTC.

This sequence joins TRBV3-1 (or the pseudogene TRBV3-2) and TRBJ1-3; 8 bases line up with TRBD1. V was clipped by 4 bases and J by 1 base; unmatched bases: 9. The CDR3 consists of 17 residues. The germline gives CDR1 LGHDT, CDR2 YNNKEL (reference sequence). The CDR3 sequence is CASSLGRGLRSGNTIYF. CDR3 in DNA: TGTGCCAGCAGCCTAGGCAGGGGGCTCCGTTCTGGAAACACCATATATTTT.

CDR3 bases: TGTGCCAGCAGCTTATCACATGTAAGGGGACAGCCCCAGCATTTT. Amino acids: CASSLSHVRGQPQHF. The V and J genes are TRBV7-2 and TRBJ1-5; perhaps TRBD1 as D (5 bases). Trimming stripped 2 bases from V and 7 bases from J, with 15 bases between. This CDR3 has 15 residues. CDR1 is SGHTA, CDR2 FQGNSA, per germline.